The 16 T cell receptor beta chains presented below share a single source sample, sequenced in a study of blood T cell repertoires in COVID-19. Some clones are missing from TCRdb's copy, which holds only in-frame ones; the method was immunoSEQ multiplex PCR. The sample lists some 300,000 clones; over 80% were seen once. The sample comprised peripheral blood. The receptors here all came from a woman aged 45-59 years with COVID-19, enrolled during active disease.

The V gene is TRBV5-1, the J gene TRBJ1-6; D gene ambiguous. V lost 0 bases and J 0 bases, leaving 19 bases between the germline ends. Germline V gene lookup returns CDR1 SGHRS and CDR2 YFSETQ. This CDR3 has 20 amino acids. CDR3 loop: CASSLDGGPISSSYNSPLHF. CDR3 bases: TGCGCCAGCAGCTTGGATGGCGGTCCCATTTCGAGCTCCTATAATTCACCCCTCCACTTT.

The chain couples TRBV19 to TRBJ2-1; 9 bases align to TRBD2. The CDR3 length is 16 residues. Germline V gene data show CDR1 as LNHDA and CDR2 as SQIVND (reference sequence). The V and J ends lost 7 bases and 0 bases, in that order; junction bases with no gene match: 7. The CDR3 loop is CASTGFSGSSYNEQFF. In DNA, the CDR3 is TGTGCCAGTACCGGCTTTAGCGGGAGCTCCTACAATGAGCAGTTCTTC.

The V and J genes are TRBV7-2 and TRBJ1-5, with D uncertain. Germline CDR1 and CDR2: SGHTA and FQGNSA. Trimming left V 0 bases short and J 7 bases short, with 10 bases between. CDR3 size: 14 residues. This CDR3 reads CASSLAYGNQPQHF. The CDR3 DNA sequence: TGTGCCAGCAGCTTAGCGTACGGGAACCAGCCCCAGCATTTT.

CDR3 in amino acids: CASSLVASGYTGELFF. The CDR3 DNA sequence: TGCGCCAGCAGCTTGGTAGCTAGCGGATACACCGGGGAGCTGTTTTTT. The chain has TRBV5-1 and TRBJ2-2; 7 nucleotides match TRBD2. V dropped 0 bases and J dropped 3; count of bases not matched to a gene: 5. Looked up from germline, CDR1 is SGHRS and CDR2 is YFSETQ. The CDR3 sequence is 16 residues long.

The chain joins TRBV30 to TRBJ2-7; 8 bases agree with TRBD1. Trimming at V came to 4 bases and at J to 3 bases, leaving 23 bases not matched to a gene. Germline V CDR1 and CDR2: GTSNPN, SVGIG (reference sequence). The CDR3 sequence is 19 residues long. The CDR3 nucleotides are TGTGCCTGGACGTCGATCGGAAGGAGAGGGGCAGGGGGCGTCTACGAGCAGTACTTC. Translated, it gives CAWTSIGRRGAGGVYEQYF. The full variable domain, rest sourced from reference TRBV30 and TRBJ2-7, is SQTIHQWPATLVQPVGSPLSLECTVEGTSNPNLYWYRQAAGRGLQLLFYSVGIGQISSEVPQNLSASRPQDRQFILSSKKLLLSDSGFYLCAWTSIGRRGAGGVYEQYFGPGTRLTVT.

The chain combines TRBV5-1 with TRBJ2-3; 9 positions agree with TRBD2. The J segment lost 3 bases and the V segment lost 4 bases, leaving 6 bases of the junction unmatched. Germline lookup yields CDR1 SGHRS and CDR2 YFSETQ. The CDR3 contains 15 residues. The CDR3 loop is CASSLAGRRTDTQYF. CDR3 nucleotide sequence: TGCGCCAGCAGCCTAGCGGGAAGGCGAACAGATACGCAGTATTTT.

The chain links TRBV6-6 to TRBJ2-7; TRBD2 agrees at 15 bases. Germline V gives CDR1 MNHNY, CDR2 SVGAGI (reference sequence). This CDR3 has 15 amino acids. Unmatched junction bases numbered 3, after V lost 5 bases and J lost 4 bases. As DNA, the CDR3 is TGTGCCAGCAGTACTGGACTAGCGGGAGGGTACGAGCAGTACTTC. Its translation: CASSTGLAGGYEQYF.

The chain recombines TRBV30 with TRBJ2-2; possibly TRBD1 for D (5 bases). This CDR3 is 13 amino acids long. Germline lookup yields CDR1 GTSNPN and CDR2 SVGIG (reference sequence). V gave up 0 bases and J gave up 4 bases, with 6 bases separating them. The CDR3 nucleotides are TGTGCCTGGAGTGTTGACAGCACCGGGGAGCTGTTTTTT. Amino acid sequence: CAWSVDSTGELFF.

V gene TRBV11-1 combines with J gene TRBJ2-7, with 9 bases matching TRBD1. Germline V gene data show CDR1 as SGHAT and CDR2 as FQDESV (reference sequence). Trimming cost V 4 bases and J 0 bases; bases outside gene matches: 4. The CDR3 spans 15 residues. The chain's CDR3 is CASSSVTGGSYEQYF. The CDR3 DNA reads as TGTGCCAGCAGCTCTGTGACAGGGGGCTCCTACGAGCAGTACTTC.

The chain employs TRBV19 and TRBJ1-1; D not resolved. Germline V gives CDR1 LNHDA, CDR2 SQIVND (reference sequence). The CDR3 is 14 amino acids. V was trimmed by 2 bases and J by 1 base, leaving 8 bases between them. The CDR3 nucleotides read TGTGCCAGTAGTATATGGCGGGGGAACACTGAAGCTTTCTTT. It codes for CASSIWRGNTEAFF.

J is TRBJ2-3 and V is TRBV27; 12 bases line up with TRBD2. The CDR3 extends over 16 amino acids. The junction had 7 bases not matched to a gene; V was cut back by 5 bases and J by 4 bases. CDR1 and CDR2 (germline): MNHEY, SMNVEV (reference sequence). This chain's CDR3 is CASSKLAGGNADTQYF. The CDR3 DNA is TGTGCCAGCAGTAAGCTAGCGGGAGGGAACGCAGATACGCAGTATTTT.

The CDR3 loop reads CASSVRDSYQPQHF. CDR3 nucleotide sequence: TGTGCCAGCAGCGTCCGGGACAGCTATCAGCCCCAGCATTTT. This chain joins TRBV5-6 and TRBJ1-5; TRBD1 agrees at 7 bases. Germline assignment: CDR1 SGHDT and CDR2 YYEEEE. The CDR3 runs 14 residues. The junction had 6 bases not matched to a gene; V was cut back by 4 bases and J by 5 bases.

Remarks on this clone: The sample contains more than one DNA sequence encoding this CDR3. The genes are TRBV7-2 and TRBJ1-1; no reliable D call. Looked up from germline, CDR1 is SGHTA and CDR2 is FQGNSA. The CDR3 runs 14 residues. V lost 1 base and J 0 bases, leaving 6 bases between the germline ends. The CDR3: CASSLGAMNTEAFF. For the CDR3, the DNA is TGTGCCAGCAGCTTAGGAGCCATGAACACTGAAGCTTTCTTT.

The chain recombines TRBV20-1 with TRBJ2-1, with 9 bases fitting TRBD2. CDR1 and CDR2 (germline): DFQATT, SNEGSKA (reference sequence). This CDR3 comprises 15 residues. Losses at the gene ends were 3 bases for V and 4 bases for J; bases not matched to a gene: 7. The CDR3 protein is CSASGAGGLYNEQFF. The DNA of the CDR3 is TGCAGTGCTAGTGGAGCGGGAGGACTATACAATGAGCAGTTCTTC.

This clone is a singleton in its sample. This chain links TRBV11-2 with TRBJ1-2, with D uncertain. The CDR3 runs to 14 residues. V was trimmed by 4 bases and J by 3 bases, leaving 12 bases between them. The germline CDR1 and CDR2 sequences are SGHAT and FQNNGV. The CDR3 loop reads CASSSSNTDYGYTF. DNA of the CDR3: TGTGCCAGCAGCTCCTCAAATACAGACTATGGCTACACCTTC.

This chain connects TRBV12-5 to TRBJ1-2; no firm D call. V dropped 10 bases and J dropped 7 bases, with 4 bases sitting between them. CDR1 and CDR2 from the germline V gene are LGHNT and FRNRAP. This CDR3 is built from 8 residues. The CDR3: CAIFGYTF. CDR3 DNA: TGTGCTATATTTGGCTACACCTTC. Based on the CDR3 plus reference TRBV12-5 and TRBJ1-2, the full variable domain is DARVTQTPRHKVTEMGQEVTMRCQPILGHNTVFWYRQTMMQGLELLAYFRNRAPLDDSGMPKDRFSAEMPDATLATLKIQPSEPRDSAVYFCAIFGYTFGSGTRLTVV.